This TCR beta chain was retrieved from a study of blood T cell repertoires in COVID-19 (dated by TCRdb to about 2020). In the study overall: The collaborator samples originated in the United States, Italy and Spain and spanned the acute and convalescent phases of COVID-19. The material from the prospective study consisted of cDNA or gDNA derived from T cells, B-cell-depleted T cells, or PBMCs. The sample metadata nearly always contained a de-identified subject ID, COVID-19 status, age in years and sex. Subjects who had been exposed to COVID-19, were actively infected with it, or had recovered from it provided the deeply sampled blood TCRbeta repertoires that made up the dataset. Samples were obtained from the ongoing ImmuneRACE study (first 160 participants) and from 1,254 subjects provided by 6 global collaborators. Where available, HLA class I and class II types were obtained from metadata supplied by the sample provider rather than from assay-based typing. The repertoires were released in a freely available public database intended as a resource for research on the immune response to SARS-CoV-2.

The immunoSEQ Assay, a bias-controlled multiplex PCR, was used to amplify TCRbeta CDR3 regions from genomic DNA. The source study handled its data this way. Within the assay, amplification of reference gene primers was used to estimate how many nucleated cells each sample contained. Sequence reads were collapsed and filtered to measure the absolute abundance of every unique TCRbeta CDR3 rearrangement. Productive Simpson clonality was computed per sample as the square root of Simpson's diversity index over productive rearrangements. The table comes from immuneACCESS by way of TCRdb, which keeps in-frame sequences with V and J called. Part of the clones is missing from these tables; in studies checked, under half for an unresolved V gene and the rest for unknown reasons. The V and J calls and clone size come from that table; D and trimming were worked out from the DNA. Within this sample are 87,000 or so clones, with 65% to 90% of them counted one time only. Of the sample, about 16% falls within the top ten clones.

Concerning this clone: Which antigen it targets is not known. No clone much larger than this one lies a single base away; base qualities are absent.

Overall study outcomes, separate from this receptor: The quantity of clinical and demographic metadata differed by source and by participant and was supplied without curation.

Trimming costs V 5 bases and J 7 bases, and their ends lie 17 bases apart. The CDR3 numbers 15 residues from cysteine through phenylalanine. This entry keeps only the CDR3 DNA: 45 bases, framed from base 1. CDR1 is given as SGHTA and CDR2 as FQGNSA, both from the germline V gene. Collaborating institutions collected whole blood in K2EDTA tubes following their own protocols. For TCRbeta analysis, collaborators shipped samples in one of three forms: frozen whole blood, isolated PBMCs, or DNA extracted from either of those sample types. The rearranged chain carries TRBV7-2 and TRBJ2-2, and perhaps TRBD2 as D gene, on 5 matching bases. The clonotype comes from a woman older than 75 with active or convalescent COVID-19. Sequencing was performed on peripheral blood. The CDR3 region: CASSPQRGLGGELFF. The DNA reads as follows: TGTGCCAGCAGCCCACAAAGAGGGCTAGGCGGGGAGCTGTTTTTT. Here the CDR3 is joined to the reference TRBV7-2 and TRBJ2-2 genes, and the full variable domain is: GAGVSQSPSNKVTEKGKDVELRCDPISGHTALYWYRQSLGQGLEFLIYFQGNSAPDKSGLPSDRFSAERTGGSVSTLTIQRTQQEDSAVYLCASSPQRGLGGELFFGEGSRLTVL.